The 12 T cell receptor beta chains below were found in one sample sequenced in a study of CD8+CD57+ T cells in acquired aplastic anemia listed by TCRdb under 2018. The run used an Illumina HiSeq 2000. Profiling of TCR beta VDJ combinations and CDR3 sequences used genomic DNA as the template. TCRdb itself trimmed the public reads at Q25 with fastp, ran MiXCR and retained productive beta chains. Identical CDR3 protein sequences are pooled into one entry, listed with their most common genes and DNA. Here the sample has about 400,000 distinct CDR3 sequences; approximately 70% occur a single time. 4% of the sample rests with the top ten. Input material: sorted CD4+, CD8+, or CD8+CD57+ T cells (not recorded which) from PBMCs. Source of these receptors: a human donor in good health, serving as a control.

The V and J genes are TRBV6-1 and TRBJ2-1; perhaps TRBD2 as D (5 bases). The CDR3 sequence is 15 residues long. Deletions cut 5 bases from V and 2 bases from J, with 13 bases between. Germline CDR1 MNHNS, CDR2 SASEGT. Here the CDR3 DNA reads TGTGCCAGCAGTCAGGACTTCTCCACCTACAATGAGCAGTTCTTC. Its protein is CASSQDFSTYNEQFF.

The chain employs TRBV7-6 and TRBJ2-5; 8 bases align to TRBD2. Germline CDR1 SGHVS, CDR2 FNYEAQ. After removal of 5 bases from V and 4 bases from J, the junction contained 15 bases not matched to a gene. This CDR3 region has 17 residues. Written as DNA, the CDR3 is TGTGCCAGCAGCCTCTCTCCTAGCGGGTCAACGGGAGAGACCCAGTACTTC. This translates into CASSLSPSGSTGETQYF.

In its sample, this clonotype was seen many times. The V and J genes are TRBV19 and TRBJ1-1, with 8 positions matching TRBD1. Germline assignment: CDR1 LNHDA and CDR2 SQIVND (reference sequence). There are 16 residues in the CDR3. The V segment lost 5 bases and the J segment 1 base; nucleotides outside the gene matches: 9. The CDR3 loop is CASSVLQGARNTEAFF. CDR3 nucleotides: TGTGCCAGTAGTGTCCTCCAGGGGGCTAGGAACACTGAAGCTTTCTTT. The full variable domain, rest sourced from reference TRBV19 and TRBJ1-1, is DGGITQSPKYLFRKEGQNVTLSCEQNLNHDAMYWYRQDPGQGLRLIYYSQIVNDFQKGDIAEGYSVSREKKESFPLTVTSAQKNPTAFYLCASSVLQGARNTEAFFGQGTRLTVV.

To note about this clonotype: Mismatch with germline at one junction end may stem from a read error. The J gene is TRBJ1-2, the V gene TRBV7-2; D is uncertain. The CDR3 contains 16 residues. The germline gives CDR1 SGHTA, CDR2 FQGNSA. The CDR3 nucleotides read TGCGCCAGCAGTTTCGCCCCCGTGGGGTGGAACTATGGCTACACCTTC. Amino acid sequence: CASSFAPVGWNYGYTF.

The rearrangement joins TRBV13 to TRBJ1-4; D not resolved. The germline V gene has CDR1 PRHDT and CDR2 FYEKMQ (reference sequence). CDR3 length equals 11 residues. V lost 5 bases and J 8 bases, leaving 6 bases between the germline ends. The CDR3 DNA reads TGTGCCAGCAGCCAACTGGAAAAACTGTTTTTT. This sequence encodes CASSQLEKLFF.

The chain has TRBV7-2 and TRBJ1-2; D is unclear. Germline V gene lookup returns CDR1 SGHTA and CDR2 FQGNSA. Trimming shortened V by 5 bases and J by 13 bases, and 26 bases separated the two germline ends. The CDR3 has 15 amino acids. The CDR3 region has the DNA TGTGCCAGCAGCGTTGCCGCCGAGGGTCGCAATCAGCCCACCTTC. Translated: CASSVAAEGRNQPTF.

This clonotype was seen once. The chain uses TRBV10-3 and TRBJ1-2; 10 bases are a match to TRBD1. This CDR3 region has 15 residues. The V segment lost 3 bases and the J segment 2 bases; nucleotides outside the gene matches: 3. Germline CDR1 ENHRY, CDR2 SYGVKD. CDR3 coding DNA: TGTGCCATCAGTGAAGACAGGGGGCCCAACTATGGCTACACCTTC. It is translated as CAISEDRGPNYGYTF.

The chain couples TRBV5-4 to TRBJ2-5; possibly TRBD2 for D (5 bases). V lost 4 bases, J lost 7 bases, and 17 bases lay in between. The CDR3 runs to 14 residues. Germline values: CDR1 SGHNT, CDR2 YYREEE (reference sequence). CDR3 bases: TGTGCCAGCAGCCGAACTAGTGGCCCTCTGACCCAGTACTTC. This translates into CASSRTSGPLTQYF.

This clonotype showed up just a few times. The gene calls are TRBV20-1 and TRBJ2-3; D is unclear. Germline CDR1 and CDR2: DFQATT and SNEGSKA (reference sequence). V lost 3 bases and J lost 0, with 4 bases in between. This CDR3 has 12 residues. Here the CDR3 DNA reads TGCAGTGCTAGGGTTAGCACAGATACGCAGTATTTT. Residues: CSARVSTDTQYF.

V and J are TRBV6-1 and TRBJ1-5, with D hard to call. The J call may be mistaken, given a closer DNA end match to TRBJ2-3. In germline, CDR1 is MNHNS, CDR2 SASEGT. The CDR3 loop spans 14 amino acids. As DNA, the CDR3 is TGTGCCAGCAGTGGGGGTGGCAGTAATCAGCCCCAGTATTTT. This translates into CASSGGGSNQPQYF.

This clonotype appeared many times. The chain is built from TRBV9 and TRBJ2-3; 7 bases match TRBD2. The CDR3 has 15 amino acids. V gave up 2 bases and J gave up 1 base; unmatched junction bases: 4. CDR1 and CDR2 (germline): SGDLS, YYNGEE. CDR3 sequence (DNA): TGTGCCAGCAGCGTGGGGGGGTTCCGCACAGATACGCAGTATTTT. It is translated as CASSVGGFRTDTQYF.

This clonotype was observed at least ten times. This sequence joins TRBV6-2 or TRBV6-3 and TRBJ2-7; 12 bases line up with TRBD2. Germline CDR1 and CDR2: MNHEY and SVGEGT. The CDR3 is made up of 15 amino acids. Germline trimming cut 7 bases from V and 2 bases from J; bases unmatched to any gene: 6. The CDR3 DNA follows: TGTGCCAGCACCACGACTAGCGGGGGAGCCTACGAGCAGTACTTC. Protein product: CASTTTSGGAYEQYF.